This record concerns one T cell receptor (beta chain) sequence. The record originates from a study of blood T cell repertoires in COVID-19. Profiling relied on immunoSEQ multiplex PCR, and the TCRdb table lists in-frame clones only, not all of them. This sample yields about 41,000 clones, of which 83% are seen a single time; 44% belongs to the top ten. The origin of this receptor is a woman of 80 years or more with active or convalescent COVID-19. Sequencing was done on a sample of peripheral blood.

DNA of the CDR3: TGCGCCAGCAGCCCACTGACAGGGGGAGGGACTGAAGCTTTCTTT. It codes for CASSPLTGGGTEAFF. The rearrangement links TRBV5-1 to TRBJ1-1; 9 bases fit TRBD1. This CDR3 spans 15 amino acids. The J segment lost 5 bases and the V segment lost 4 bases, leaving 9 bases of the junction unmatched. Germline V gene data show CDR1 as SGHRS and CDR2 as YFSETQ.